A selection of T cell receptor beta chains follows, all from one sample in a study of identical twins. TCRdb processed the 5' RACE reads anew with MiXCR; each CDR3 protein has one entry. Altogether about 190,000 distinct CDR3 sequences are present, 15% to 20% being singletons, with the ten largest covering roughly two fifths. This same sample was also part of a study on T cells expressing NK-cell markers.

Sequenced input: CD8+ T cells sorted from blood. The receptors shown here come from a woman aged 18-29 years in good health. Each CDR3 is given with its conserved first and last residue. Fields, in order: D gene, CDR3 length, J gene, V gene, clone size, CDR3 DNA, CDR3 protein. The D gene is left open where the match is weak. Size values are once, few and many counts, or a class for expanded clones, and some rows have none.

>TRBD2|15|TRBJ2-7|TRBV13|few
TGTGCCAGCAGCCCACTAGCGGGGGGGCCCCACGAGCAGTACTTC
CASSPLAGGPHEQYF
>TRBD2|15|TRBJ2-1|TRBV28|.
TGTGCCAGCAGTTTGCAGCGGGACCTATACAATGAGCAGTTCTTC
CASSLQRDLYNEQFF
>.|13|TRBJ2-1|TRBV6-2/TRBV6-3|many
TGTGCCAGCAGCTCCACAGAGAACAATGAGCAGTTCTTC
CASSSTENNEQFF
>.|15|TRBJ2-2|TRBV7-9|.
TGTGCCAGCAGCGCTCGAAGGGCGAACACCGGGGAGCTGTTTTTT
CASSARRANTGELFF
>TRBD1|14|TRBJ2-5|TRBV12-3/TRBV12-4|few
TGTGCCAGCAGCCCTCTCGACAGGGAGGAGACCCAGTACTTC
CASSPLDREETQYF
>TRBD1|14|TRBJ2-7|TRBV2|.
TGTGCCAGCTACCCCGGGACAGGGGTTTACGAGCAGTACTTC
CASYPGTGVYEQYF
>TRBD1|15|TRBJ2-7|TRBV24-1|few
TGTGCCACCAGTGAACCCCGGGACAGCCTCTGGGAGCAGTACTTC
CATSEPRDSLWEQYF
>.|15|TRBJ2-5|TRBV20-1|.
TGCAGTGCTATAAACGAGGCTATGGTGGTAGAGACCCAGTACTTC
CSAINEAMVVETQYF
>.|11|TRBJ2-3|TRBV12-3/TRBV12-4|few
TGTGCCAGCAGTTCCGACTATACGCAGTATTTT
CASSSDYTQYF
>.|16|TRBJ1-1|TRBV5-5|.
TGTGCCAGCAGCTTGGCGTCAGGGAACCTTAGGGATGAAGCTTTCTTT
CASSLASGNLRDEAFF
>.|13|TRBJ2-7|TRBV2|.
TGTCCTGCACGGACAGCTCTTACCTACGAGCAGTACTTC
CPARTALTYEQYF
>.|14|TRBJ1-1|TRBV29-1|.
TGCAGCGTTCTACTGACGGACCTAAACACTGAAGCTTTCTTT
CSVLLTDLNTEAFF
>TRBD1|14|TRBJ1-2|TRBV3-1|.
TGTGCCAGCAGCCCCCGAGGGGGCAGGGATGGCTACACCTTC
CASSPRGGRDGYTF
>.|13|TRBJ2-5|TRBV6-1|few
TGTGCCAGCATGAATGATGGCCAAGAGACCCAGTACTTC
CASMNDGQETQYF
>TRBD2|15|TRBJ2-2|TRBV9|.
TGTGCCAGCAGCGAACTAGCGGGGCCCCCTGGGGAGCTGTTTTTT
CASSELAGPPGELFF
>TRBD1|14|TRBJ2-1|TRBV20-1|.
TGCAGTGCTAGCCAAACCGGGACAGGGAATGAGCAGTTCTTC
CSASQTGTGNEQFF
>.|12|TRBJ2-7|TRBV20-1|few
TGCAGTGCCGGGACCGAAAGTCGAGAGCAGTACTTC
CSAGTESREQYF
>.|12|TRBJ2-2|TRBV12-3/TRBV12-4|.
TGTGCCTACTCCTGGGGGGCCGGGGAGCTGTTTTTT
CAYSWGAGELFF
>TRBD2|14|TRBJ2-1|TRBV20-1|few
TGCAGTGCCAGCGGGAGTAACTCCTACAATGAGCAGTTCTTC
CSASGSNSYNEQFF
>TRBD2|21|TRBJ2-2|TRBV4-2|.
TGTGCCAGCAGCCAAGATCCCCCCAGACTAGCGGGGGGGCTTAGTACCGGGGAGCTGTTTTTT
CASSQDPPRLAGGLSTGELFF
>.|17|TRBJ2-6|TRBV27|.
TGTGCCAGCAGTTTGCTTGGGGGAAACTCTGGGGCCAACGTCCTGACTTTC
CASSLLGGNSGANVLTF
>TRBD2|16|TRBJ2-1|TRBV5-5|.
TGTGCCAGCAGCTACGGACTAGCGGGGTCCTACAATGAGCAGTTCTTC
CASSYGLAGSYNEQFF
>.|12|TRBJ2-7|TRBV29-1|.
TGCAGCGTTGAAGTGGGAGACTACGAGCAGTACTTC
CSVEVGDYEQYF